Listed below are T cell receptor beta chains from one sample, sequenced in a study of T cells in localized non-small cell lung cancer. Sequencing used immunoSEQ multiplex PCR; TCRdb keeps in-frame clones, though not all of them. The table shows 40,000 or so clones, with around 85% occurring only once. This specimen was peripheral blood, taken before any cancer treatment. The receptors stem from a man aged 35-75 years with stage I lung adenocarcinoma. CDR3s include the opening cysteine and the closing phenylalanine or tryptophan. D genes are given only for firm matches.

>-|17|TRBJ2-2|TRBV5-6
CASSPRQIRGNTGELFF
>-|14|TRBJ2-3|TRBV2
CASSEVVSTDTQYF
>-|14|TRBJ2-3|TRBV7-8
CASSFGQGSDTQYF
>TRBD2|18|TRBJ2-1|TRBV7-9
CASSAPGLAGVSYNEQFF
>TRBD2|17|TRBJ2-1|TRBV4-1
CASSQDRTSGTYNEQFF
>-|12|TRBJ1-2|TRBV5-5
CASSLELEGYTF
>-|15|TRBJ1-1|TRBV5-1
CASSLVRHRNTEAFF
>TRBD1|13|TRBJ1-5|TRBV9
CASSATGVQPQHF
>TRBD1|14|TRBJ2-7|TRBV10-3
CAIRGSTGEGEQYF
>-|16|TRBJ2-7|TRBV4-3
CASSLGVWGSSYEQYF
>-|17|TRBJ2-3|TRBV10-2
CASRRRDGQTSTDTQYF
>TRBD1|15|TRBJ2-5|TRBV5-1
CASSLDGQGRGTQYF
>TRBD2|15|TRBJ2-2|TRBV18
CASSSGTRTTGELFF
>TRBD2|15|TRBJ2-1|TRBV5-4
CASSETSGTDNEQFF
>TRBD2|15|TRBJ2-1|TRBV13
CASRPTSGWGPEQFF
>-|15|TRBJ2-5|TRBV4-2
CASSQGTVAGETQYF
>TRBD2|16|TRBJ2-1|TRBV5-1
CASSLVAGGGGHEQFF
>-|14|TRBJ2-7|TRBV28
CATTRDSLSYEQYF
>-|11|TRBJ2-5|TRBV28
CASSVQETQYF
>-|14|TRBJ1-2|TRBV27
CASSFRRGSYGYTF
>TRBD1|15|TRBJ2-7|TRBV10-2
CASSGSDRGFYEQYF
>TRBD2|17|TRBJ2-2|TRBV6-1
CASSEGGLVGNTGELFF
>-|13|TRBJ2-3|TRBV4-3
CASSPLEGDTQYF
>-|14|TRBJ2-7|TRBV5-4
CASSLERGLYEQYF
>-|14|TRBJ2-7|TRBV6-1
CASPGDYPSYEQYF
>-|14|TRBJ2-1|TRBV5-6
CASSLRGWDNEQFF
>TRBD2|16|TRBJ2-1|TRBV19
CASSIELAGGRDEQFF
>TRBD1|16|TRBJ1-3|TRBV7-8
CASSSRDRNLGNTIYF
>TRBD1|15|TRBJ1-4|TRBV7-9
CASSLEQGFDEKLFF